The rows below give T cell receptor beta chains drawn from one sample of a study of T cell changes during pregnancy in multiple sclerosis. This table comes from immunoSEQ multiplex PCR, and its TCRdb copy is limited to in-frame clones, with some not included. The repertoire includes 12,000 or so clones, about 80% of them detected once, and about 11% sits in the top ten. The sequencing here drew on CD8+ T cells from peripheral blood mononuclear cells, taken after pregnancy. The receptors derive from a female donor in good health, enrolled as a control in a pregnancy study. CDR3s leave out the opening cysteine and the closing phenylalanine or tryptophan.

v_call: TRBV7-7
j_call: TRBJ2-5
cdr3_aa: ASSFPAVGTVQETQY

v_call: TRBV19
j_call: TRBJ1-2
cdr3_aa: ASSHRGDYGYT

v_call: TRBV19
j_call: TRBJ1-2
cdr3_aa: AKGRDSNYGYT

v_call: TRBV27
j_call: TRBJ2-1
cdr3_aa: ASSRRTSEREQF

v_call: TRBV4-1
j_call: TRBJ1-1
cdr3_aa: ASSLSPGTVNTEAF

v_call: TRBV28
j_call: TRBJ2-7
cdr3_aa: ASSLPTAANSYEQY

v_call: TRBV28
j_call: TRBJ2-3
cdr3_aa: ASSPTGTSGREAPDTQY

v_call: TRBV28
j_call: TRBJ1-4
cdr3_aa: ASSQLRQGAEEKLF

v_call: TRBV21-1
j_call: TRBJ2-1
cdr3_aa: ASSKAVPAGGGNEQF

v_call: TRBV6-1
j_call: TRBJ2-5
cdr3_aa: ASSGTGEVATQY

v_call: TRBV10-3
j_call: TRBJ2-7
cdr3_aa: AISGEEITYEQY

v_call: TRBV5-4
j_call: TRBJ2-7
cdr3_aa: ASTQGGGLSSYEQY

v_call: TRBV30
j_call: TRBJ1-1
cdr3_aa: AWDIQGRTEAF

v_call: TRBV5-5
j_call: TRBJ1-2
cdr3_aa: ASSLRIWTQEGGYT

v_call: TRBV7-9
j_call: TRBJ1-3
cdr3_aa: ASSLGPFGNTIY

v_call: TRBV10-3
j_call: TRBJ1-2
cdr3_aa: AISESAPNYGYT

v_call: TRBV7-9
j_call: TRBJ2-1
cdr3_aa: ASSLGDFGNEQF

v_call: TRBV30
j_call: TRBJ2-3
cdr3_aa: AWRGPSPGLAGVLDTQY

v_call: TRBV18
j_call: TRBJ2-5
cdr3_aa: ASSPPMGGQETQY

v_call: TRBV7-3
j_call: TRBJ2-7
cdr3_aa: ASSLSGSGGHEQY

v_call: TRBV7-9
j_call: TRBJ1-2
cdr3_aa: ASSIDSYGYT

v_call: TRBV6-4
j_call: TRBJ2-1
cdr3_aa: ASSVLAGGYEQF

v_call: TRBV5-4
j_call: TRBJ2-1
cdr3_aa: ASSLGTGGYNEQF

v_call: TRBV28
j_call: TRBJ2-5
cdr3_aa: ASSGPYFQETQY

v_call: TRBV7-3
j_call: TRBJ2-3
cdr3_aa: ASSLEVNTDTQY

v_call: TRBV27
j_call: TRBJ2-3
cdr3_aa: ASSYVGGGYTQY

v_call: TRBV4-3
j_call: TRBJ2-1
cdr3_aa: ASSQEFASPNEQF

v_call: TRBV28
j_call: TRBJ2-5
cdr3_aa: ASSSDRGGESQETQY

v_call: TRBV2
j_call: TRBJ1-5
cdr3_aa: ASREIGGLNQPQH

v_call: TRBV5-1
j_call: TRBJ2-7
cdr3_aa: ASSIGLAESWEQY

v_call: TRBV7-8
j_call: TRBJ2-7
cdr3_aa: ASSSPPGEQY

v_call: TRBV19
j_call: TRBJ1-1
cdr3_aa: ASSILREAF

v_call: TRBV11-2
j_call: TRBJ2-3
cdr3_aa: ASSWKYRGTDTQY

v_call: TRBV6-6
j_call: TRBJ1-1
cdr3_aa: ASQDGQNTEAF

v_call: TRBV5-1
j_call: TRBJ1-3
cdr3_aa: ASTYGGGAYLPRADQAGNTIY

v_call: TRBV4-3
j_call: TRBJ2-5
cdr3_aa: ASSQLLAGGETQY

v_call: TRBV28
j_call: TRBJ1-1
cdr3_aa: ASSLTGLGTEAF

v_call: TRBV27
j_call: TRBJ1-5
cdr3_aa: ASSLGGYSNQPQH

v_call: TRBV6-4
j_call: TRBJ2-1
cdr3_aa: ASSDGDSNEQF

v_call: TRBV28
j_call: TRBJ2-1
cdr3_aa: ASSLEGEGLFNNEQF

v_call: TRBV5-6
j_call: TRBJ1-3
cdr3_aa: ASSPGGMFGNTIY

v_call: TRBV7-9
j_call: TRBJ2-7
cdr3_aa: ASSPGTGRYEQY

v_call: TRBV7-9
j_call: TRBJ1-2
cdr3_aa: ASTEAGYGYT

v_call: TRBV4-2
j_call: TRBJ2-1
cdr3_aa: ASSQEAGGPYNEQF

v_call: TRBV19
j_call: TRBJ2-7
cdr3_aa: ASTPGQNYEQY

v_call: TRBV4-1
j_call: TRBJ1-5
cdr3_aa: ASSPTGSQNQPQH

v_call: TRBV6-4
j_call: TRBJ2-2
cdr3_aa: ASSDGGGNTGELF

v_call: TRBV19
j_call: TRBJ2-7
cdr3_aa: ASSITGVDEQY

v_call: TRBV4-2
j_call: TRBJ1-1
cdr3_aa: ASSLAGNTEAF

v_call: TRBV5-6
j_call: TRBJ2-5
cdr3_aa: ASSLPGLVKETQY

v_call: TRBV5-4
j_call: TRBJ2-3
cdr3_aa: ASSWGGSMYSQY

v_call: TRBV6-5
j_call: TRBJ1-4
cdr3_aa: ASSRGQGYEKLF

v_call: TRBV7-6
j_call: TRBJ2-2
cdr3_aa: ASSQGRLAGGFFGELF